This TCR beta chain stems from a study of blood T cell repertoires in COVID-19. Study-level information: Collection of acute and convalescent COVID-19 samples took place in the United States, Italy and Spain. T cells, B-cell-depleted T cells, or PBMCs supplied cDNA or gDNA.

Authors' methods: Counts of nucleated cells, estimated from reference gene primer amplification, were obtained. TCRdb's copy holds only in-frame clones and misses some; the assay was immunoSEQ multiplex PCR. V and J calls plus clone size are reproduced from that table; the DNA served to infer D and trimming. The data hold approximately 290,000 clones, with about four fifths observed a single time. The V gene lost 1 base and the J gene lost 4 bases, with 13 bases spanning the gap. In germline, CDR1 is LGHNA, CDR2 YSLEER. This CDR3 has 15 residues. The Seattle site enrolled patients during active infection and followed them longitudinally.

This chain uses TRBV4-3 with TRBJ1-1; D gene unclear. The sample consisted of peripheral blood. The source of this sequence is an older person with COVID-19, enrolled during active disease. The DNA for the CDR3 is TGCGCCAGCAGCCAAGGATTCTTTGAGGGCACTGAAGCTTTCTTT. This gives the protein CASSQGFFEGTEAFF.